Listed here are 13 T cell receptor beta chains from one sample, sequenced in a study of OX40 agonist ivuxolimab in advanced cancers. Repertoires were generated with immunoSEQ multiplex PCR, while TCRdb's copy carries only in-frame clones and drops some. The data contain tens of thousands of clones, approximately 84% of them seen just once; the ten biggest clones take up 0.4% to 0.55%. Sequencing was performed on CD4+ or CD8+ T cells sorted from blood, taken in a trial of the OX40 agonist ivuxolimab. Receptors originate from an adult with an advanced solid tumor such as melanoma, head and neck, liver or kidney cancer.

This chain uses TRBV7-8 with TRBJ1-2; perhaps TRBD1 as D (5 bases). V lost 5 bases to trimming and J lost 2 bases, with 15 bases between them. Germline V gene lookup returns CDR1 SGHVS and CDR2 FQNEAQ. The CDR3 extends over 15 amino acids. CDR3 bases: TGTGCCAGCAGCAATATGGGGCAGGCGAACTATGGCTACACCTTC. This codes for CASSNMGQANYGYTF.

This clone occurred once. The chain carries TRBV7-8 and TRBJ2-7; 8 positions match TRBD2. Germline V gene sequence: CDR1 SGHVS, CDR2 FQNEAQ. The trim removed 4 bases at V and 4 bases at J, leaving 6 bases unmatched. The CDR3 extends over 14 amino acids. The chain's CDR3 is CASSSTGGLYEQYF. CDR3 nucleotides: TGTGCCAGCAGCTCTACGGGGGGGCTTTACGAGCAGTACTTC.

The rearrangement links TRBV18 to TRBJ2-5; D possibly uses TRBD1 or TRBD2 (6 bases each). This CDR3 has 14 amino acids. The V end lost 3 bases, the J end lost 5 bases, and 13 bases lay between the germline ends. Per germline, CDR1 KGHSH and CDR2 LQKENI. In DNA form, the CDR3 reads TGTGCCAGCTCACCGCTCCGAGGGGGGGAGACCCAGTACTTC. Translation gives CASSPLRGGETQYF.

The rearrangement joins TRBV10-3 to TRBJ2-7, with TRBD2 matching 8 bases. CDR1 is ENHRY and CDR2 is SYGVKD in the germline V gene. Trimming cost V 6 bases and J 0 bases; bases outside gene matches: 4. The CDR3 is made up of 14 amino acids. CDR3 region: CAISLGLDSYEQYF. The DNA for the CDR3 is TGTGCCATCAGCCTGGGACTAGACTCCTACGAGCAGTACTTC.

The rearrangement links TRBV5-1 to TRBJ1-4, with a possible D match to TRBD1 (5 bases). Per germline, CDR1 SGHRS and CDR2 YFSETQ. The CDR3 covers 15 residues. V dropped 4 bases and J dropped 8 bases, with 18 bases sitting between them. The CDR3 coding sequence is TGCGCCAGCAGCGGGCCAGGGATCCGGAGGGAAAAACTGTTTTTT. Amino acids: CASSGPGIRREKLFF.

CDR3 coding DNA: TGTGCCAGCAGCTTGTCGGTCCCGTATGGCTACACCTTC. This sequence encodes CASSLSVPYGYTF. The J gene is TRBJ1-2, the V gene TRBV5-8; no reliable D call. CDR1 is SGHTS, CDR2 YDEGEE, per germline. The germline V and J ends were trimmed by 1 base and 5 bases, with 9 bases remaining between them. CDR3 length: 13 residues.

CDR3 in DNA: TGTGCCAGCTCACCCCTGGCAGGGGAAAACACCGGGGAGCTGTTTTTT. This codes for CASSPLAGENTGELFF. V usage is TRBV18 and J usage is TRBJ2-2; possibly TRBD1 for D (6 bases). V was cut by 3 bases and J by 2 bases, with 13 bases left in between. Germline CDR1 is KGHSH and CDR2 is LQKENI. This CDR3 is 16 amino acids long.

This chain connects TRBV6-1 to TRBJ2-3; D is unresolved. V gave up 7 bases and J gave up 0 bases, with 11 bases separating them. This CDR3 spans 14 amino acids. Germline V gene data show CDR1 as MNHNS and CDR2 as SASEGT. Here the CDR3 reads CASTPLWSTDTQYF. As DNA, the CDR3 is TGTGCCAGCACCCCTCTGTGGAGCACAGATACGCAGTATTTT.

This sequence joins TRBV7-2 and TRBJ2-7; 7 bases fit TRBD2. Unmatched junction bases numbered 4, after V lost 3 bases and J lost 5 bases. Per the germline V gene, CDR1 is SGHTA and CDR2 is FQGNSA. This CDR3 is 13 amino acids long. CDR3 sequence reads: CASSFQRGDEQYV. CDR3 in DNA: TGTGCCAGCAGCTTCCAGCGGGGTGACGAGCAGTACGTC.

This chain joins TRBV4-1 and TRBJ2-7; D is tentatively TRBD1 or TRBD2 (6 bases each). CDR3 length: 16 amino acids. Germline V lookup: CDR1 MGHRA, CDR2 YSYEKL. The germline V and J ends were trimmed by 0 bases and 6 bases, with 18 bases remaining between them. The CDR3: CASSQDLEGGLTEQYV. The CDR3 DNA reads TGCGCCAGCAGCCAAGATCTAGAGGGGGGCCTTACCGAGCAGTACGTC.

The chain uses TRBV29-1 and TRBJ2-1; either TRBD1 or TRBD2 may supply D (6 bases each). CDR1 and CDR2 (germline): SQVTM, ANQGSEA. The CDR3 consists of 12 residues. V dropped 4 bases and J dropped 5 bases, with 9 bases sitting between them. This chain's CDR3 is CSVGRGDNEQFF. The DNA for the CDR3 is TGCAGCGTTGGTAGGGGGGACAATGAGCAGTTCTTC.

This clone occurred once. CDR3 residues: CASSLSSQNYEQYF. As DNA, the CDR3 is TGTGCCAGCAGCTTGTCTAGCCAAAACTACGAGCAGTACTTC. The chain combines TRBV5-4 with TRBJ2-7, with TRBD2 as a possible D gene (5 bases). V shed 1 base and J shed 3 bases, with 11 bases lying between them. CDR1 and CDR2 (germline): SGHNT, YYREEE (reference sequence). The CDR3 extends over 14 amino acids.

V and J are TRBV27 and TRBJ1-5; perhaps TRBD1 as D (6 bases). This CDR3 spans 14 amino acids. Deletions cut 7 bases from V and 8 bases from J, with 18 bases between. Germline CDR1 is MNHEY and CDR2 is SMNVEV (reference sequence). In DNA, the CDR3 is TGTGCCAGCATCCCTAGGGGGTTTCGGGAGCCCCAGCATTTT. Its translation: CASIPRGFREPQHF.